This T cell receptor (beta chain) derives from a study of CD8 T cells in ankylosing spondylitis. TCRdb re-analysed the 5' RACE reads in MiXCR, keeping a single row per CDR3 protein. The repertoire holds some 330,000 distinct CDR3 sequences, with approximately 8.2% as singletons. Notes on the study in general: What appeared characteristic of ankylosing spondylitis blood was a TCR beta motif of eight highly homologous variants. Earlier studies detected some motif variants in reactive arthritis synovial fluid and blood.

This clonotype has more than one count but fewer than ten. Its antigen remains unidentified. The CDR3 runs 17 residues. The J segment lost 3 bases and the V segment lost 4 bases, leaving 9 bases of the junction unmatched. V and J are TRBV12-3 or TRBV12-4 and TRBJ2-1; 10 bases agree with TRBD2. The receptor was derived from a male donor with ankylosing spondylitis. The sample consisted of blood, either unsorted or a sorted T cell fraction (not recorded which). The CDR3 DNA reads TGTGCCAGCAGTTCTCCTAGCGGGAGTAACTACTACAATGAGCAGTTCTTC. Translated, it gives CASSSPSGSNYYNEQFF.